These T cell receptor beta chains were read from a single sample in a study of blood T cell repertoires in COVID-19. Clones were read by immunoSEQ multiplex PCR, and TCRdb kept only the in-frame ones, dropping some. In the table there are 20,000 or so clones, over 80% of which are singletons. Specimen: peripheral blood. Receptors originate from a human donor in a cohort sampled during active COVID-19. The CDR3 runs from the conserved cysteine through the conserved F or W. A D gene is named only where the DNA matches it firmly. Some rows mark clone size as missing; the rest say once, few, many or name a class of expanded clone.

J gene | D gene | clone size | V gene | CDR3 length | CDR3 protein | CDR3 DNA
TRBJ2-2 | . | . | TRBV3-1/TRBV3-2 | 14 | CASSYAGNTGELFF | TGTGCCAGCAGCTACGCGGGGAACACCGGGGAGCTGTTTTTT
TRBJ1-2 | TRBD1 | . | TRBV29-1 | 12 | CSVGERGQSYTF | TGCAGCGTTGGGGAGAGGGGACAGAGCTACACCTTC
TRBJ1-1 | . | . | TRBV28 | 14 | CASSSYRAYTEAFF | TGTGCCAGCAGCTCATACAGGGCGTACACTGAAGCTTTCTTT
TRBJ2-7 | TRBD2 | . | TRBV2 | 15 | CASSFGTSGKYEQYF | TGTGCCAGCAGTTTCGGGACTAGCGGGAAATACGAGCAGTACTTC
TRBJ2-1 | TRBD2 | once | TRBV28 | 12 | CASSREGSEQFF | TGTGCCAGCAGTCGGGAGGGCAGTGAGCAGTTCTTC
TRBJ2-1 | TRBD2 | . | TRBV19 | 15 | CASSFRAGAYNEQFF | TGTGCCAGTAGTTTTAGGGCGGGAGCCTACAATGAGCAGTTCTTC
TRBJ1-5 | TRBD1 | . | TRBV6-5 | 15 | CASRPVGQINQPQHF | TGTGCCAGCAGACCCGTGGGACAGATCAATCAGCCCCAGCATTTT
TRBJ2-2 | TRBD2 | . | TRBV5-1 | 15 | CASSLSGKGTGELFF | TGCGCCAGCAGCTTGAGCGGGAAAGGTACCGGGGAGCTGTTTTTT
TRBJ1-1 | . | . | TRBV20-1 | 11 | CSGQLNTEAFF | TGCAGTGGACAGTTGAACACTGAAGCTTTCTTT
TRBJ2-7 | . | . | TRBV10-3 | 15 | CAISDPGGAAYEQYF | TGTGCCATCAGTGACCCTGGAGGGGCAGCCTACGAGCAGTACTTC
TRBJ2-1 | TRBD2 | . | TRBV11-3 | 15 | CASSLDGRAYNEQFF | TGTGCCAGCAGCTTAGACGGGAGGGCCTACAATGAGCAGTTCTTC
TRBJ2-1 | TRBD1 | . | TRBV3-1/TRBV3-2 | 14 | CASSQRQGFDEQFF | TGTGCCAGCAGCCAAAGACAGGGGTTCGATGAGCAGTTCTTC
TRBJ2-7 | TRBD2 | . | TRBV6-4 | 16 | CASSREGAGGPYEQYF | TGTGCCAGCAGTCGCGAGGGAGCGGGAGGGCCCTACGAGCAGTACTTC
TRBJ1-2 | . | . | TRBV28 | 15 | CASRPGGGGSYGYTF | TGTGCCAGCAGACCCGGGGGCGGGGGAAGCTATGGCTACACCTTC
TRBJ2-7 | TRBD2 | . | TRBV6-6 | 14 | CASSPLAGADEQYF | TGTGCCAGCAGCCCTTTAGCGGGAGCGGACGAGCAGTACTTC
TRBJ2-7 | TRBD1 | . | TRBV10-3 | 14 | CAITGQGRSNEQYF | TGTGCCATCACCGGACAGGGCCGGAGTAACGAGCAGTACTTC
TRBJ1-1 | . | . | TRBV6-2/TRBV6-3 | 12 | CASSLQGVEAFF | TGTGCCAGCAGTCTACAGGGTGTTGAAGCTTTCTTT
TRBJ2-3 | TRBD1 | . | TRBV6-5 | 15 | CASSPARQGVNTQYF | TGTGCCAGCAGTCCCGCGCGGCAGGGGGTAAATACGCAGTATTTT
TRBJ2-1 | . | . | TRBV5-4 | 15 | CASSPPASGSYEQFF | TGTGCCAGCAGCCCACCCGCCTCCGGTAGCTATGAGCAGTTCTTC
TRBJ2-2 | . | . | TRBV28 | 13 | CASSIRVTGELFF | TGTGCCAGCAGTATTCGGGTCACCGGGGAGCTGTTTTTT
TRBJ2-5 | . | . | TRBV20-1 | 10 | CSAFNLTQYF | TGCAGTGCTTTTAACTTAACCCAGTACTTC
TRBJ1-2 | . | . | TRBV11-3 | 13 | CASSLGSGLGYTF | TGTGCCAGCAGCTTAGGGTCAGGACTTGGCTACACCTTC
TRBJ2-1 | TRBD2 | . | TRBV30 | 15 | CAWSSPGLGNNEQFF | TGTGCCTGGAGTTCCCCGGGACTAGGTAACAATGAGCAGTTCTTC
TRBJ2-1 | TRBD2 | . | TRBV7-2 | 14 | CASSPGLVMVEQFF | TGTGCCAGCAGCCCGGGACTAGTAATGGTTGAGCAGTTCTTC